Below, 27 T cell receptor beta chains from the same sample are listed, as sequenced in a study of T-cell reconstitution after alpha-beta-depleted transplantation in children. It was with unique molecular identifiers that the TCRbeta library was prepared. TCRdb reprocessed the PCR reads via MiXCR and lists one record per CDR3 protein. This sample has 600,000 to 700,000 distinct CDR3 sequences, with 16% found just once. The sequenced sample was PBMCs from the stem cell graft donor, obtained from the stem cell graft. The receptor set was obtained from a human donor who donated a stem cell graft to a child with acute myeloid leukemia.

This clonotype was observed a few times. The chain joins TRBV7-9 to TRBJ1-2; D might be TRBD1 (6 bases). V gave up 0 bases and J gave up 5 bases, with 19 bases separating them. The CDR3 is made up of 17 amino acids. The germline gives CDR1 SEHNR, CDR2 FQNEAQ (reference sequence). CDR3 coding DNA: TGTGCCAGCAGCTTAGCCAAACAGGGACTAAGGGAGTATGGCTACACCTTC. Translating gives CASSLAKQGLREYGYTF.

This clonotype was detected many times. J is TRBJ2-1 and V is TRBV29-1, with 8 positions matching TRBD1. J was trimmed by 4 bases and V by 8 bases; bases with no gene match: 10. This CDR3 is 14 amino acids long. CDR1 and CDR2 (germline): SQVTM, ANQGSEA. In DNA form, the CDR3 reads TGCAGCAGCACGAGGACAGGGCAATACAATGAGCAGTTCTTC. Translating gives CSSTRTGQYNEQFF.

This clonotype came up a few times. This rearrangement joins TRBV20-1 to TRBJ1-1, with 11 nucleotides matching TRBD1. Trimming at V came to 2 bases and at J to 5 bases, leaving 4 bases not matched to a gene. The germline V gene encodes CDR1 DFQATT and CDR2 SNEGSKA (reference sequence). This CDR3 comprises 14 residues. The CDR3 spells CSARRTGGETEAFF. DNA for the CDR3: TGCAGTGCTAGAAGGACAGGGGGCGAGACTGAAGCTTTCTTT.

The table lists this clonotype with many counts. V is TRBV5-1 and J is TRBJ1-1; D is possibly TRBD1 (6 bases). The germline CDR1 and CDR2 sequences are SGHRS and YFSETQ. This CDR3 has 15 amino acids. V dropped 6 bases and J dropped 5 bases, with 20 bases sitting between them. The CDR3 nucleotides are TGCGCCAGCATGCTTTCGGCGGGGGCTGGAACTGAAGCTTTCTTT. It codes for CASMLSAGAGTEAFF.

This clonotype has a handful of counts. The rearrangement links TRBV5-1 to TRBJ2-6; a weak D match, TRBD2 (6 bases). Trimming cost V 4 bases and J 1 base, with 18 bases left between them. CDR1 is SGHRS, CDR2 YFSETQ, per germline. This CDR3 is built from 18 residues. The CDR3 sequence is CASSQTSLGGSGANVLTF. DNA of the CDR3: TGCGCCAGCAGCCAGACCTCCCTTGGGGGGTCTGGGGCCAACGTCCTGACTTTC.

This clonotype was recorded at least ten times. The rearrangement joins TRBV12-3 or TRBV12-4 to TRBJ1-1; D not resolved. The V end was cut by 7 bases, the J end by 4 bases, with 13 bases between. This CDR3 is 13 amino acids long. The CDR3 is CASKKGYPTEAFF. Written as DNA, the CDR3 is TGTGCCAGCAAGAAAGGGTATCCCACTGAAGCTTTCTTT.

This clonotype showed up many times. The chain links TRBV20-1 to TRBJ2-1; 8 bases are a match to TRBD1. V shed 4 bases, J shed 5 bases, and the junction held 13 bases outside the gene matches. Looked up from germline, CDR1 is DFQATT and CDR2 is SNEGSKA (reference sequence). The CDR3 sequence is 16 residues long. DNA for the CDR3: TGCAGTGCTATCCCTGATACAGGGGGAAGGGACAATGAGCAGTTCTTC. Its translation is CSAIPDTGGRDNEQFF.

The V gene is TRBV7-2, the J gene TRBJ2-7; no clear D. Trimming cost V 5 bases and J 2 bases, with 10 bases left between them. This CDR3 has 13 amino acids. Germline lookup yields CDR1 SGHTA and CDR2 FQGNSA. CDR3: CASSASDTYEQYF. CDR3 coding DNA: TGTGCCAGCAGCGCTAGTGATACCTACGAGCAGTACTTC.

This clonotype was found once. This chain links TRBV19 with TRBJ1-3; D is unclear. The CDR3 length is 15 residues. Germline V gives CDR1 LNHDA, CDR2 SQIVND (reference sequence). The V end lost 10 bases, the J end lost 0 bases, and 16 bases lay between the germline ends. The CDR3 reads CATVEGPGSGNTIYF. The CDR3 DNA reads as TGTGCCACCGTAGAGGGCCCCGGCTCTGGAAACACCATATATTTT.

The sample holds many counts of this clonotype. This chain joins TRBV20-1 and TRBJ2-5; TRBD2 matches at 10 bases. The CDR3 runs to 13 residues. V trimming: 5 bases; J trimming: 5 bases; junction bases outside the gene matches: 5. CDR1 and CDR2 (germline): DFQATT, SNEGSKA (reference sequence). This chain's CDR3 is CSAQAGGPETQYF. The CDR3 region has the DNA TGCAGTGCTCAAGCGGGGGGGCCTGAGACCCAGTACTTC.

This clonotype was recorded a few times. The chain recombines TRBV20-1 with TRBJ2-4; the match to TRBD2 covers 7 bases. The CDR3 covers 15 residues. Germline values: CDR1 DFQATT, CDR2 SNEGSKA (reference sequence). V was pared by 6 bases and J by 0 bases, with 8 bases of the junction left unmatched. This chain's CDR3 is CSAPPGGIAKNIQYF. In DNA form, the CDR3 reads TGCAGTGCCCCTCCCGGGGGGATAGCCAAAAACATTCAGTACTTC.

This clonotype came up many times. The chain is built from TRBV29-1 and TRBJ1-2, with 12 bases identical to TRBD1. There are 15 residues in the CDR3. Germline CDR1 and CDR2: SQVTM and ANQGSEA. With 4 bases clipped from V and 3 bases from J, the junction kept 6 bases outside the gene matches. The CDR3 here is CSVAGQGATYYGYTF. In DNA form, the CDR3 reads TGCAGCGTTGCGGGACAGGGGGCGACTTACTATGGCTACACCTTC.

The chain combines TRBV20-1 with TRBJ2-2; 9 nucleotides line up with TRBD2. This CDR3 is built from 15 residues. In germline, CDR1 is DFQATT, CDR2 SNEGSKA (reference sequence). With V trimmed by 0 bases and J by 6 bases, 5 bases remained unmatched. In DNA, the CDR3 is TGCAGTGCTAGAGACGGGACTAGCTGGGCCGGGGAGCTGTTTTTT. It encodes CSARDGTSWAGELFF.

Concerning this clonotype: A much larger clone differs from this one at a single base, so this may be a read error. The CDR3 DNA reads TGCAGTGCTTCCCCGTACACTGAAGCTTACTTT. This translates into CSASPYTEAYF. The chain couples TRBV20-1 to TRBJ1-1; D gene unclear. This CDR3 region has 11 residues. The V gene's germline CDR1 is DFQATT and CDR2 SNEGSKA (reference sequence).

With respect to this clonotype: A much larger clone differs by one base, so this may be a read error. J is TRBJ2-3 and V is TRBV12-3 or TRBV12-4; D ambiguous. The germline V and J ends were trimmed by 2 bases and 10 bases, with 13 bases remaining between them. The CDR3 spans 13 residues. CDR3 nucleotides: TGTGCCAGCAGTTTAAGTTCGAGGAATCCGCAGTATTTT. This gives the protein CASSLSSRNPQYF.

This clonotype was detected ten times or more. The chain employs TRBV5-1 and TRBJ2-3; possibly TRBD1 for D (5 bases). V lost 8 bases to trimming and J lost 2 bases, with 15 bases between them. The germline CDR1 and CDR2 sequences are SGHRS and YFSETQ. This CDR3 comprises 14 residues. CDR3 nucleotides: TGCGCCAGTGTGGACAAGAGAAACACAGATACGCAGTATTTT. This sequence encodes CASVDKRNTDTQYF.

This clonotype has only a few counts. This chain connects TRBV7-2 to TRBJ2-5, with a weak D call TRBD2 (6 bases). V was shortened by 5 bases and J by 2 bases, with 18 bases between the two germline ends. The CDR3 extends over 16 amino acids. Germline CDR1 is SGHTA and CDR2 is FQGNSA. The CDR3 nucleotides read TGTGCCAGCAGCCCGGGGACTCTGGGCCGTCAAGAGACCCAGTACTTC. This codes for CASSPGTLGRQETQYF.

This clonotype has only a few counts. This chain joins TRBV18 and TRBJ2-1; D possibly corresponds to TRBD2 (6 bases). V was trimmed by 3 bases and J by 6 bases, leaving 9 bases between them. Germline V gene data show CDR1 as KGHSH and CDR2 as LQKENI. The CDR3 has 13 residues. DNA for the CDR3: TGTGCCAGCTCACCCATGGGGGGCAATGAGCAGTTCTTC. Translation: CASSPMGGNEQFF.

This chain connects TRBV6-2 or TRBV6-3 to TRBJ2-2; D ambiguous. There are 13 residues in the CDR3. V was cut by 3 bases and J by 7 bases, with 9 bases left in between. In germline, CDR1 is MNHEY, CDR2 SVGEGT. The chain's CDR3 is CASSYTRRGELFF. The CDR3 DNA reads as TGTGCCAGCAGTTATACGAGGCGCGGGGAGCTGTTTTTT.

The sample holds one count of this clonotype. The chain combines TRBV2 with TRBJ1-1, with no clear D. Germline values: CDR1 SNHLY, CDR2 FYNNEI. There are 15 residues in the CDR3. V was shortened by 6 bases and J by 1 base, with 15 bases between the two germline ends. The CDR3 nucleotides are TGTGCCAGCAGAATAGAAAACCTGCGGAACACTGAAGCTTTCTTT. Protein: CASRIENLRNTEAFF.

This clonotype appeared a few times. The chain has TRBV5-1 and TRBJ1-2; the D gene is possibly TRBD1 (6 bases). V was cut by 3 bases and J by 3 bases, with 15 bases left in between. This CDR3 spans 15 amino acids. Germline V gene lookup returns CDR1 SGHRS and CDR2 YFSETQ. DNA for the CDR3: TGCGCCAGCAGCTCGGGGGGCAGGATTGACTATGGCTACACCTTC. Translated, it gives CASSSGGRIDYGYTF.

The chain recombines TRBV20-1 with TRBJ2-7; D ambiguous. V shed 5 bases and J shed 3 bases, with 17 bases lying between them. This CDR3 is built from 14 residues. In germline, CDR1 is DFQATT, CDR2 SNEGSKA (reference sequence). The CDR3 sequence: CSADNMVSDYEQYV. The CDR3 bases are TGCAGTGCTGATAATATGGTTTCGGACTACGAGCAGTACGTC.

There are many counts of this clonotype. V is TRBV7-8 and J is TRBJ2-7, with 8 bases lining up with TRBD1. The length of the CDR3 is 14 residues. Germline assignment: CDR1 SGHVS and CDR2 FQNEAQ. V shed 4 bases and J 1 base; nucleotides not matched to a gene: 3. This CDR3 is CASSWDRSSYEQYV. The CDR3 bases are TGTGCCAGCAGCTGGGACAGGTCGTCCTACGAGCAGTACGTC.

This clonotype has a handful of counts. V and J are TRBV12-3 or TRBV12-4 and TRBJ1-6, with D unresolved. Trimming shortened V by 3 bases and J by 9 bases, and 9 bases separated the two germline ends. The CDR3 has 13 residues. The DNA for the CDR3 is TGTGCCAGCAGTTTGGAGGACCTTTCACCCCTCCACTTT. Its protein product is CASSLEDLSPLHF.

This sequence joins TRBV11-2 and TRBJ2-7; possible D gene TRBD1, 6 bases. Germline CDR1 reads SGHAT; CDR2 reads FQNNGV. The CDR3 consists of 14 residues. The chain's CDR3 is CASSLTGTPRGMDV. CDR3 nucleotide sequence: TGTGCCAGCAGCTTAACTGGGACACCCCGAGGCATGGACGTC.

The chain links TRBV7-2 to TRBJ2-7, with a weak D call TRBD2 (5 bases). The germline V gene has CDR1 SGHTA and CDR2 FQGNSA. CDR3 length: 16 residues. The V end lost 5 bases, the J end lost 5 bases, and 22 bases lay between the germline ends. CDR3 protein: CASSLRFREFGDEQYF. The CDR3 coding sequence is TGTGCCAGCAGCCTACGTTTTAGGGAGTTCGGGGACGAGCAGTACTTC.

This clonotype was seen many times. V is TRBV11-2 and J is TRBJ1-1; D gene unclear. The V gene's germline CDR1 is SGHAT and CDR2 FQNNGV. The CDR3 runs 13 residues. Trimming took off 5 bases at V and 5 bases at J, with 12 bases between the two ends. CDR3 sequence (DNA): TGTGCCAGCAGCCAAGTCGGTGGGACTGAAGCTTTCTTT. It encodes CASSQVGGTEAFF. The full variable domain, rest sourced from reference TRBV11-2 and TRBJ1-1, is EAGVAQSPRYKIIEKRQSVAFWCNPISGHATLYWYQQILGQGPKLLIQFQNNGVVDDSQLPKDRFSAERLKGVDSTLKIQPAKLEDSAVYLCASSQVGGTEAFFGQGTRLTVV.